This TCR beta chain was observed in a study of shared clonotypes between healthy human individuals. TCRdb's table, derived via immunoSEQ multiplex PCR, lists solely in-frame clones and lacks some. The sample contains tens of thousands of clones, 62% of which appear only once. The V end was cut by 0 bases, the J end by 6 bases, with 10 bases between. Germline CDR1 is SGDLS and CDR2 is YYNGEE. The CDR3 contains 13 residues. In this sample, this clone turned up once. A much larger clone sits a single nucleotide away, making a read error possible. This sample also contains other DNA sequences that code for the same CDR3.

Sequenced material: memory CD8+ T cells sorted from blood. Subset of the sample: CD45RO+ cells pooled with CCR7-negative TemRA cells. The TCR originated in a man between 25 and 39 years old in good health. The genes are TRBV9 and TRBJ2-7, with a tentative D call TRBD2 (6 bases). The CDR3 DNA is TGTGCCAGCAGCGTAGTCGGGGGTCCCGAGCAGTACTTC. Translation gives CASSVVGGPEQYF.